The present TCR beta chain was sequenced within a study of T-cell reconstitution after alpha-beta-depleted transplantation in children. Findings of the study overall: By one year post-transplant, T-cell counts and diversity largely arose from T cells that were newly produced.

The authors prepared the TCRbeta library with unique molecular identifiers. A single record per CDR3 protein comes from TCRdb applying MiXCR to the PCR reads. The sample holds a few hundred thousand distinct CDR3 sequences, roughly 13% seen once. This clonotype was seen at least ten times. What it recognizes is unknown. The clonotype comes from a male patient under 18 who had a stem cell transplant for acute myeloid leukemia, so the T cells may come from the graft donor. The sample consisted of PBMCs, mostly from graft donor cells, taken 360 days after TCRalphabeta/CD19-depleted stem cell transplant.

CDR3 protein: CASSESSARATQYF. The DNA of the CDR3 is TGTGCCAGCAGTGAGAGCAGCGCTAGGGCGACCCAGTACTTC. The chain recombines TRBV25-1 with TRBJ2-5; D is unresolved. This CDR3 region has 14 residues. Looked up from germline, CDR1 is MGHDK and CDR2 is SYGVNS. V lost 3 bases and J 7 bases, leaving 15 bases between the germline ends.